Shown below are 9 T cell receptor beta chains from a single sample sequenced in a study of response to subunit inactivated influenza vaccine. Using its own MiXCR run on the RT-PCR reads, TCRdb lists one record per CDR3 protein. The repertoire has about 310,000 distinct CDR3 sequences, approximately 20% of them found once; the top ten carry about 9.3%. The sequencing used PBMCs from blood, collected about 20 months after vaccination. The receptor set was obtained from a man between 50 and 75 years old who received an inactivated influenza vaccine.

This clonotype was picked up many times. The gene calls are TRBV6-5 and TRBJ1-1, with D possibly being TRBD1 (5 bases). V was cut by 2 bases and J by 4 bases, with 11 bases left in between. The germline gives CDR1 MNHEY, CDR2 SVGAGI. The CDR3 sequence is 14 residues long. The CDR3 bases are TGTGCCAGCAGTTACGGGGGAGGCGGCACTGAAGCTTTCTTT. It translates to CASSYGGGGTEAFF.

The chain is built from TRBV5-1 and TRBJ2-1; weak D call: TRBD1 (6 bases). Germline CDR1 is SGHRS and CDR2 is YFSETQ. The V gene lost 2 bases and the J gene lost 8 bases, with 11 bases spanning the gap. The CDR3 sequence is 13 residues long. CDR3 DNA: TGCGCCAGCAGCTTTCGGCGGACAGATGAGCAGTTCTTC. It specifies CASSFRRTDEQFF.

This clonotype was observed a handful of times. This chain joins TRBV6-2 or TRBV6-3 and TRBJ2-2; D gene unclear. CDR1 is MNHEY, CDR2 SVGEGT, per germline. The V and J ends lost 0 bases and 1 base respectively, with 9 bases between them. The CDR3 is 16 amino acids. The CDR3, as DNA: TGTGCCAGCAGTTACTCTGTAAGGGTGAACACCGGGGAGCTGTTTTTT. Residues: CASSYSVRVNTGELFF.

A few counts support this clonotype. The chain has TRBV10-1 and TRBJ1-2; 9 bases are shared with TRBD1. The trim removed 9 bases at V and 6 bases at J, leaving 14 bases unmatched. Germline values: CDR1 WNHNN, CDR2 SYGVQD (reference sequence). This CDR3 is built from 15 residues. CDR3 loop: CARTGQGGKGDGYTF. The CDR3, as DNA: TGCGCCAGAACGGGACAGGGAGGAAAAGGCGATGGCTACACCTTC.

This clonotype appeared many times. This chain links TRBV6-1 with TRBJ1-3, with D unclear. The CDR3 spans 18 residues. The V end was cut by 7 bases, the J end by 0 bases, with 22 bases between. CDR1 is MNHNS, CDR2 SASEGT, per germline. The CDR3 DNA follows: TGTGCCAGCACCCGACTCATCTCCGGCGCCAACTCTGGAAACACCATATATTTT. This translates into CASTRLISGANSGNTIYF.

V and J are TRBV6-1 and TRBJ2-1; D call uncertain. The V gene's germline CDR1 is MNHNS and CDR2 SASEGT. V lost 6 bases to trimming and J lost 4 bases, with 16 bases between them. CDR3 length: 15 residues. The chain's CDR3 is CASSLDGLGYNEQFF. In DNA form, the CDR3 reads TGTGCCAGCAGCCTCGATGGATTGGGGTACAATGAGCAGTTCTTC.

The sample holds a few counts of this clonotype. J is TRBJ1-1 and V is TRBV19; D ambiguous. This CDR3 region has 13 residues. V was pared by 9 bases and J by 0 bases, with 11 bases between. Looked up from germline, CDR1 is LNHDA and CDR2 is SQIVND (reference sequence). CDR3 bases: TGTGCCAGCCGGGCGGCGATGAACACTGAAGCTTTCTTT. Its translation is CASRAAMNTEAFF.

The CDR3 sequence is CASGQGEEKLFF. DNA of the CDR3: TGTGCCAGCGGACAGGGCGAGGAAAAACTGTTTTTT. V is TRBV2 and J is TRBJ1-4; 8 nucleotides line up with TRBD1. Germline-derived CDR1 and CDR2 are SNHLY and FYNNEI. The ends lost 8 bases at V and 8 bases at J; junction bases unmatched: 4. This CDR3 is 12 amino acids long.

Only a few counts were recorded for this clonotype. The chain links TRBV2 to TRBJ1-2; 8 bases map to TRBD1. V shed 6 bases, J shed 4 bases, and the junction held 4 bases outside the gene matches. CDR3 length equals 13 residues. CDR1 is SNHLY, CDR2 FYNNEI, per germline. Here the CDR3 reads CASSNRGAYGYTF. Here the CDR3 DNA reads TGTGCCAGCAGCAACAGGGGGGCCTATGGCTACACCTTC. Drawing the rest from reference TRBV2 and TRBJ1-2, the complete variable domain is EPEVTQTPSHQVTQMGQEVILRCVPISNHLYFYWYRQILGQKVEFLVSFYNNEISEKSEIFDDQFSVERPDGSNFTLKIRSTKLEDSAMYFCASSNRGAYGYTFGSGTRLTVV.